This is a list of T cell receptor beta chains from one sample in a study of OX40 agonist ivuxolimab in advanced cancers. Sequencing was performed with immunoSEQ multiplex PCR; in TCRdb, only in-frame clones are kept and a portion is missing. The repertoire holds fewer than 90,000 clones, with around 90% as singletons. Sequencing was performed on CD4+ or CD8+ T cells sorted from blood, taken in a trial of the OX40 agonist ivuxolimab. The source of these receptors is an adult with an advanced solid tumor such as melanoma, head and neck, liver or kidney cancer. Each CDR3 is given with its conserved first and last residue. Each record gives: V gene, D gene, clone size, J gene, CDR3 protein, CDR3 DNA. D genes are given only for firm matches. Clone sizes are given selectively: once, few, many, or a class where the clone is expanded.

TRBV4-2,.,.,TRBJ2-1,CASSQEISPDGKQQFF,TGTGCCAGCAGCCAAGAAATCTCCCCAGACGGAAAACAGCAGTTCTTC
TRBV18,.,.,TRBJ1-1,CASSSKQRGTEAFF,TGTGCCAGCTCATCTAAGCAAAGAGGGACTGAAGCTTTCTTT
TRBV4-3,TRBD1,.,TRBJ2-2,CASSKGQGTNTGELFF,TGCGCCAGCAGCAAGGGACAGGGGACGAACACCGGGGAGCTGTTTTTT
TRBV5-1,TRBD1,.,TRBJ2-7,CASSAGGYEQYF,TGCGCCAGCTCGGCAGGGGGCTACGAGCAGTACTTC
TRBV5-1,.,.,TRBJ1-6,CASSFNRGFSPLHF,TGCGCCAGCAGCTTTAACCGGGGATTCTCACCCCTCCACTTT
TRBV11-2,.,.,TRBJ1-3,CASSLGYLSRNTIYF,TGTGCCAGCAGCTTAGGCTATCTCTCTAGAAACACCATATATTTT
TRBV19,TRBD2,.,TRBJ2-5,CASKEVAGGQETQYF,TGTGCCAGTAAAGAGGTAGCGGGGGGGCAGGAGACCCAGTACTTC
TRBV7-5,.,.,TRBJ2-5,CVRSLAQTEQETQYF,TGTGTCAGAAGCTTAGCGCAGACAGAGCAAGAGACCCAGTACTTC
TRBV7-9,.,.,TRBJ1-5,CASSRSNQPQHF,TGTGCCAGCAGTCGCAGCAATCAGCCCCAGCATTTT
TRBV9,TRBD1,.,TRBJ1-6,CASSVTPGQGRDGVDSPLHF,TGTGCCAGCAGCGTAACTCCTGGACAGGGCCGGGATGGGGTCGATTCACCCCTCCACTTT
TRBV7-7,.,.,TRBJ2-5,CASSSQALETQYF,TGTGCCAGCAGCTCCCAGGCTCTGGAGACCCAGTACTTC
TRBV19,.,.,TRBJ1-1,CASSINWNTEAFF,TGTGCCAGTAGTATAAATTGGAACACTGAAGCTTTCTTT
TRBV6-5,.,.,TRBJ1-5,CASGSYSNQPQHF,TGTGCCAGCGGCAGTTATAGCAATCAGCCCCAGCATTTT
TRBV11-2,.,.,TRBJ2-5,CASSLDHWGSRTQYF,TGTGCCAGCAGCTTAGATCATTGGGGGTCCCGGACCCAGTACTTC
TRBV25-1,TRBD1,.,TRBJ1-1,CASSRGQGNTEAFF,TGTGCCAGCAGTAGGGGACAGGGAAACACTGAAGCTTTCTTT
TRBV18,.,once,TRBJ1-1,CASSPSRDMNTEAFF,TGTGCCAGCTCACCGAGCCGGGACATGAACACTGAAGCTTTCTTT
TRBV10-3,.,.,TRBJ2-3,CAITPTGTPHTQYF,TGTGCCATCACCCCAACCGGGACTCCACATACGCAGTATTTT
TRBV7-9,.,.,TRBJ2-5,CASRMGGGAGTQYF,TGTGCCAGCAGGATGGGAGGGGGCGCCGGGACCCAGTACTTC
TRBV28,.,.,TRBJ1-4,CASSLSGGPTNEKLFF,TGTGCCAGCAGTTTAAGTGGGGGACCAACTAATGAAAAACTGTTTTTT
TRBV6-6,.,.,TRBJ2-3,CASSYRSSPDTQYF,TGTGCCAGCAGTTATCGGTCCAGTCCAGATACGCAGTATTTT
TRBV7-3,TRBD2,.,TRBJ2-2,CASSLIGTSTGELFF,TGTGCCAGCAGCTTAATAGGGACTAGCACCGGGGAGCTGTTTTTT
TRBV7-3,.,.,TRBJ2-5,CASSITGSGGETQYF,TGTGCCAGCAGCATTACAGGGTCGGGTGGAGAGACCCAGTACTTC
TRBV5-1,.,.,TRBJ2-7,CASSLQGGSYEQYF,TGCGCCAGCAGCCTACAGGGCGGGTCCTACGAGCAGTACTTC
TRBV5-1,TRBD1,once,TRBJ1-1,CASSLDRSGTGVYTEAFF,TGCGCCAGCAGCTTGGACCGCTCCGGGACAGGGGTTTACACTGAAGCTTTCTTT
TRBV19,.,.,TRBJ2-3,CASRTGLTDTQYF,TGTGCCAGTAGGACAGGCCTCACAGATACGCAGTATTTT
TRBV20-1,.,.,TRBJ1-4,CSAPNEKLFF,TGCAGTGCCCCGAATGAAAAACTGTTTTTT
TRBV7-6,.,.,TRBJ1-2,CASSSELQGKGYTF,TGTGCCAGCAGCTCGGAACTGCAGGGGAAGGGCTACACCTTC
TRBV2,.,.,TRBJ2-5,CASTRWGQETQYF,TGTGCCAGCACACGCTGGGGCCAAGAGACCCAGTACTTC